The present T cell receptor beta chain was sequenced within a study of OX40 agonist ivuxolimab in advanced cancers. Broader study findings: Near-lowest levels of clonal expansion characterized partial responders at 0.1-3.0 mg/kg. No antigen was identified for the clonally expanded peripheral T cells.

A remark on this clone: The target antigen is unknown.

TCRdb keeps only in-frame clones here, not all; method: immunoSEQ multiplex PCR. The table includes around 65,000 clones, about 80% detected once. Germline assignment: CDR1 SGHRS and CDR2 YFSETQ. The CDR3 loop spans 13 amino acids. V was clipped by 3 bases and J by 4 bases; unmatched bases: 2. The J gene is TRBJ2-5, the V gene TRBV5-1, with TRBD1 identical over 8 bases. This clonotype was obtained from an adult with an advanced solid tumor such as melanoma, head and neck, liver or kidney cancer. This specimen consisted of CD4+ or CD8+ T cells sorted from blood, obtained in a trial of the OX40 agonist ivuxolimab. DNA for the CDR3: TGCGCCAGCAGCTCTGACAGGGGAGAGACCCAGTACTTC. It is translated as CASSSDRGETQYF.